This T cell receptor (beta chain) was observed in a study of CXCR3-negative and CXCR3-positive naive CD8 T cells. Comments on this clonotype: Its antigen is as yet unknown.

Study-wide findings and caveats: Hydrophobicity of TRB CDR3s was greater in CXCR3-positive naive cells than in CXCR3-negative naive cells.

This CDR3 spans 11 amino acids. CDR1 and CDR2 (germline): DFQATT, SNEGSKA (reference sequence). Researchers prepared the TRB cDNA libraries using 5' RACE with UMI labels. TCRdb re-called the 5' RACE reads; every CDR3 protein appears as one record, without DNA. Its table lists around 63,000 distinct CDR3 sequences. The specimen sequenced was naive CXCR3+ CD8+ T cells from blood. Subset given: CD45RO-CCR7+CD27+CD95- naive CD8+ T cells expressing CXCR3 (TNR3+). The V and J genes are TRBV20-1 and TRBJ1-1. The source is a human donor in good health. Some clones in this sample may be carry-over from other donors' samples. The CDR3: CSESTNTEAFF.